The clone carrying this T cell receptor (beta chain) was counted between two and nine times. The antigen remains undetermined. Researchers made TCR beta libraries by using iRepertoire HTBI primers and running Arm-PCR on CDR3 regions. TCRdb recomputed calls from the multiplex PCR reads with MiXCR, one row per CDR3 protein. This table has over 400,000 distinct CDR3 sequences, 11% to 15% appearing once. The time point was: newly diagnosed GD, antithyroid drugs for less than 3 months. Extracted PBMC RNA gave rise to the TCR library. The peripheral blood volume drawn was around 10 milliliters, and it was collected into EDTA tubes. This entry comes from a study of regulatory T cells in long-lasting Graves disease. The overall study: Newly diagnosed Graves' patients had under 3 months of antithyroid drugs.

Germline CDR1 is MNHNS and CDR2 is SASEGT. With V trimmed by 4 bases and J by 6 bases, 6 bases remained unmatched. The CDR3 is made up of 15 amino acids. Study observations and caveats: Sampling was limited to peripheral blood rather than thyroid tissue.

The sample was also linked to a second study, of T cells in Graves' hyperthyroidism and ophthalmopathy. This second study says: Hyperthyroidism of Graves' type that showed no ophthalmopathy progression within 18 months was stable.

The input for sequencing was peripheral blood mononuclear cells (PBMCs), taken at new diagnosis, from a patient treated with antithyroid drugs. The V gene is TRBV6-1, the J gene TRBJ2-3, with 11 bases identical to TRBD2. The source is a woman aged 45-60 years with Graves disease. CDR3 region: CASSALAGVVDTQYF. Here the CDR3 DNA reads TGTGCCAGCAGTGCACTAGCGGGAGTGGTGGATACGCAGTATTTT.